The 30 T cell receptor beta chains listed next were all sequenced from one sample in a study of vaccination effects on CD4 cells after COVID-19. The protocol was immunoSEQ multiplex PCR, while the TCRdb copy is restricted to in-frame clones and leaves out a portion. The sample includes about 41,000 clones, 65% to 80% of them seen just once. The antigens for these receptors are not known. Within the ViraFEST assay, antigen-specific CD4+ T cells underwent expansion with viral peptide pools prior to sequencing. A 10-day culture period preceded the isolation of CD4+ T cells. None of these healthy vaccinees had been infected with SARS-CoV-2 before vaccination. The sequencing here drew on CD4+ T cells from PBMCs cultured with HCoV-NL63 spike peptides, taken before COVID-19 vaccination. These receptors were obtained from a human donor who received a COVID-19 vaccine.

This clone was detected only a few times. This chain uses TRBV30 with TRBJ2-3; possible D gene TRBD1, 5 bases. Trimming cost V 5 bases and J 0 bases, with 9 bases left between them. The CDR3 is 13 residues long. Germline CDR1 reads GTSNPN; CDR2 reads SVGIG (reference sequence). CDR3 in amino acids: CAWRQSSTDTQYF. The CDR3 region has the DNA TGTGCCTGGCGACAGTCTAGCACAGATACGCAGTATTTT.

The J gene is TRBJ1-2, the V gene TRBV6-5; 7 bases line up with TRBD1. V trimming: 5 bases; J trimming: 0 bases; junction bases outside the gene matches: 6. CDR3 size: 15 residues. Germline V gene data show CDR1 as MNHEY and CDR2 as SVGAGI. CDR3 loop: CASSRTGLANYGYTF. For the CDR3, the DNA is TGTGCCAGCAGTAGGACAGGTCTAGCTAACTATGGCTACACCTTC.

The chain has TRBV5-1 and TRBJ2-3; perhaps TRBD1 as D (6 bases). Trimming pared 5 bases from V and 0 bases from J, leaving 10 bases between. CDR1 and CDR2 (germline): SGHRS, YFSETQ. The CDR3 has 14 amino acids. CDR3 bases: TGCGCCAGCAGATCGACAGGTAGCACAGATACGCAGTATTTT. Translated, it gives CASRSTGSTDTQYF.

The CDR3 is CASSLRTGGRNSNQPQHF. The CDR3 coding sequence is TGTGCCAGCAGCTTGAGGACAGGGGGACGAAATAGCAATCAGCCCCAGCATTTT. This sequence joins TRBV5-6 and TRBJ1-5, with 10 positions matching TRBD1. The CDR3 loop spans 18 amino acids. Germline V lookup: CDR1 SGHDT, CDR2 YYEEEE. Germline trimming cut 1 base from V and 0 bases from J; bases unmatched to any gene: 7.

There are a few counts of this clone. This chain uses TRBV4-1 with TRBJ1-4; TRBD1 agrees at 8 bases. The junction had 9 bases not matched to a gene; V was cut back by 0 bases and J by 6 bases. The CDR3 runs 17 residues. Germline V gives CDR1 MGHRA, CDR2 YSYEKL. The CDR3 loop is CASSQDVGDRRYEKLFF. Written as DNA, the CDR3 is TGCGCCAGCAGCCAAGATGTCGGGGACAGGCGATATGAAAAACTGTTTTTT.

The chain uses TRBV7-2 and TRBJ1-4; 8 nucleotides agree with TRBD1. There are 14 residues in the CDR3. CDR1 and CDR2 (germline): SGHTA, FQGNSA. Trimming took 3 bases from V and 6 from J; bases not matched to a gene: 3. The CDR3 nucleotides read TGTGCCAGCAGCTTGCAGGGGGCGGATGAAAAACTGTTTTTT. Residues: CASSLQGADEKLFF.

This clone was observed a few times. The chain is built from TRBV7-3 and TRBJ2-6; TRBD2 agrees at 9 bases. The CDR3 sequence is 18 residues long. The V gene end was trimmed by 5 bases and the J gene end by 2 bases; junction bases not matched to a gene: 10. The germline CDR1 and CDR2 sequences are SGHTA and FQGTGA. The DNA for the CDR3 is TGTGCCAGCAGCCCCGGCGGGGGGGCCCTCGCTGGGGCCAACGTCCTGACTTTC. Residues: CASSPGGGALAGANVLTF.

The genes are TRBV10-3 and TRBJ2-5; D unresolved. CDR3 length equals 12 residues. The V gene's germline CDR1 is ENHRY and CDR2 SYGVKD. Deletions cut 4 bases from V and 5 bases from J, with 8 bases between. The CDR3 sequence is CAISVGSETQYF. The CDR3, as DNA: TGTGCCATCAGTGTCGGGTCGGAGACCCAGTACTTC.

Only a few counts were recorded for this clone. V usage is TRBV18 and J usage is TRBJ2-1; TRBD1 matches 7 bases. J was trimmed by 7 bases and V by 6 bases; bases with no gene match: 12. This CDR3 contains 15 residues. Germline V gives CDR1 KGHSH, CDR2 LQKENI. The CDR3 sequence is CASSDSGTARNEQFF. In DNA, the CDR3 is TGTGCCAGCTCCGATTCGGGGACAGCGAGGAATGAGCAGTTCTTC.

The V and J genes are TRBV6-2 or TRBV6-3 and TRBJ1-2, with 8 bases fitting TRBD1. The germline CDR1 and CDR2 sequences are MNHEY and SVGEGT. V gave up 5 bases and J gave up 5 bases; unmatched junction bases: 16. The CDR3 totals 17 residues. The chain's CDR3 is CASSQGGQEARRYGYTF. DNA for the CDR3: TGTGCCAGCAGTCAGGGGGGACAGGAAGCCCGAAGATATGGCTACACCTTC.

This clone was seen more than once but under ten times. CDR3 sequence (DNA): TGTGCCAGCAGTACCCAAGTCCTTGATTCACCCCTCCACTTT. The encoded protein is CASSTQVLDSPLHF. The J gene is TRBJ1-6, the V gene TRBV6-5; D not certain. The V end lost 5 bases, the J end lost 8 bases, and 13 bases lay between the germline ends. Per the germline V gene, CDR1 is MNHEY and CDR2 is SVGAGI. The CDR3 is 14 amino acids.

V is TRBV11-2 and J is TRBJ2-3; 13 nucleotides line up with TRBD2. The CDR3 length is 15 residues. The V gene's germline CDR1 is SGHAT and CDR2 FQNNGV. Unmatched junction bases numbered 11, after V lost 7 bases and J lost 10 bases. The CDR3 region is CASTLTSGGTPAQYF. The CDR3 DNA reads TGTGCCAGCACCCTGACTAGCGGGGGGACACCGGCGCAGTATTTT.

V is TRBV2 and J is TRBJ1-3, with a weak D call TRBD1 (6 bases). The CDR3 extends over 13 amino acids. CDR1 and CDR2 from the germline V gene are SNHLY and FYNNEI. V was shortened by 7 bases and J by 5 bases, with 12 bases between the two germline ends. CDR3 nucleotide sequence: TGTGCCAGCACCCCGGGACAAAGAAACACCATATATTTT. Translated, it gives CASTPGQRNTIYF.

The rearrangement joins TRBV6-5 to TRBJ2-1; tentative D call: TRBD2 (7 bases). The length of the CDR3 is 16 residues. Germline CDR1 reads MNHEY; CDR2 reads SVGAGI. Trimming cost V 2 bases and J 5 bases, with 16 bases left between them. CDR3 in DNA: TGTGCCAGCAGTTACGAGGGGGGGGTTCAAAACAATGAGCAGTTCTTC. Translating gives CASSYEGGVQNNEQFF.

The gene calls are TRBV2 and TRBJ1-5; D may be TRBD1 (5 bases). The germline gives CDR1 SNHLY, CDR2 FYNNEI. The CDR3 extends over 12 amino acids. The germline V and J ends were trimmed by 3 bases and 9 bases, with 9 bases remaining between them. The CDR3 region is CASSEGERPQHF. The CDR3 coding sequence is TGTGCCAGCAGTGAGGGGGAGAGGCCCCAGCATTTT.

V is TRBV19 and J is TRBJ2-1; D is undetermined. V dropped 0 bases and J dropped 4 bases, with 16 bases sitting between them. The length of the CDR3 is 17 residues. CDR1 and CDR2 from the germline V gene are LNHDA and SQIVND (reference sequence). DNA of the CDR3: TGTGCCAGTAGTATAGATCCTACAGTGGTGGAGTACAATGAGCAGTTCTTC. It specifies CASSIDPTVVEYNEQFF. The variable domain in full, completed from reference TRBV19 and TRBJ2-1, reads DGGITQSPKYLFRKEGQNVTLSCEQNLNHDAMYWYRQDPGQGLRLIYYSQIVNDFQKGDIAEGYSVSREKKESFPLTVTSAQKNPTAFYLCASSIDPTVVEYNEQFFGPGTRLTVL.

The rearrangement uses TRBV2 and TRBJ2-5, with TRBD1 matching 7 bases. Per the germline V gene, CDR1 is SNHLY and CDR2 is FYNNEI. V was pared by 6 bases and J by 4 bases, with 2 bases of the junction left unmatched. There are 12 residues in the CDR3. The CDR3 sequence: CASSRQGETQYF. For the CDR3, the DNA is TGTGCCAGCAGCCGACAGGGAGAGACCCAGTACTTC.

The chain combines TRBV3-1 (or the pseudogene TRBV3-2) with TRBJ1-2, with 9 bases identical to TRBD1. CDR1 LGHDT and CDR2 YNNKEL come from the germline V gene (reference sequence). The CDR3 has 14 amino acids. V shed 4 bases, J shed 4 bases, and the junction held 4 bases outside the gene matches. CDR3 sequence: CASSPLQGAYGYTF. In DNA, the CDR3 is TGTGCCAGCAGCCCTTTACAGGGGGCCTATGGCTACACCTTC.

V gene TRBV5-6 combines with J gene TRBJ2-7; TRBD1 agrees at 9 bases. V shed 3 bases, J shed 2 bases, and the junction held 6 bases outside the gene matches. This CDR3 comprises 15 residues. In germline, CDR1 is SGHDT, CDR2 YYEEEE. This CDR3 reads CASSWRGQGTYEQYV. In DNA, the CDR3 is TGTGCCAGCAGCTGGAGGGGACAGGGAACCTACGAGCAGTACGTC.

The rearrangement uses TRBV18 and TRBJ2-3; TRBD1 agrees at 8 bases. Germline V gene data show CDR1 as KGHSH and CDR2 as LQKENI. The J segment lost 8 bases and the V segment lost 4 bases, leaving 2 bases of the junction unmatched. There are 12 residues in the CDR3. CDR3 in DNA: TGTGCCAGCTCACAACAGGGGGTTACGCAGTATTTT. It is translated as CASSQQGVTQYF.

The rearrangement uses TRBV27 and TRBJ1-6; no clear D. CDR1 is MNHEY and CDR2 is SMNVEV in the germline V gene (reference sequence). The CDR3 extends over 14 amino acids. V lost 2 bases, J lost 5 bases, and 7 bases lay in between. CDR3 in DNA: TGTGCCAGCAGTTTAGTAACTAATAATTCACCCCTCCACTTT. Its protein is CASSLVTNNSPLHF.

The gene calls are TRBV11-2 and TRBJ2-3; 9 bases agree with TRBD2. The length of the CDR3 is 17 residues. Looked up from germline, CDR1 is SGHAT and CDR2 is FQNNGV. The junction had 16 bases not matched to a gene; V was cut back by 5 bases and J by 7 bases. Here the CDR3 reads CASSKRVLGGGVNTQYF. The CDR3 region has the DNA TGTGCCAGCAGCAAAAGGGTTTTGGGCGGGGGGGTGAATACGCAGTATTTT.

In its sample, this clone was seen a few times. The rearrangement links TRBV7-9 to TRBJ1-4, with a possible D match to TRBD1 (5 bases). Germline V gene lookup returns CDR1 SEHNR and CDR2 FQNEAQ (reference sequence). The ends were cut back, 1 base at V and 14 bases at J, with 14 bases in the middle. The CDR3 length is 13 residues. DNA of the CDR3: TGTGCCAGCAGCTTAGATGGAGCAGGGACGCTGTTTTTT. It encodes CASSLDGAGTLFF. The full variable domain, rest sourced from reference TRBV7-9 and TRBJ1-4, is DTGVSQNPRHKITKRGQNVTFRCDPISEHNRLYWYRQTLGQGPEFLTYFQNEAQLEKSRLLSDRFSAERPKGSFSTLEIQRTEQGDSAMYLCASSLDGAGTLFFGSGTQLSVL.

The chain links TRBV6-5 to TRBJ1-4; TRBD1 might be the D (5 bases). V lost 10 bases and J 1 base, leaving 13 bases between the germline ends. CDR1 and CDR2 from the germline V gene are MNHEY and SVGAGI. The CDR3 extends over 14 amino acids. The DNA of the CDR3 is TGTGCCACAAAACCCGGGGGAACTAATGAAAAACTGTTTTTT. This translates into CATKPGGTNEKLFF.

CDR3 sequence: CHTRVSPNYGYTF. For the CDR3, the DNA is TGCCACACACGAGTCTCCCCTAACTATGGCTACACCTTC. The V and J genes are TRBV29-1 and TRBJ1-2; D gene uncertain. The germline gives CDR1 SQVTM, CDR2 ANQGSEA. The CDR3 extends over 13 amino acids.

This clone has only a few counts. The V gene is TRBV3-1 (or the pseudogene TRBV3-2), the J gene TRBJ2-2; D not resolved. V shed 0 bases and J shed 5 bases, with 10 bases lying between them. The CDR3 totals 15 residues. The germline V gene has CDR1 LGHDT and CDR2 YNNKEL (reference sequence). CDR3 in amino acids: CASSQESLGTGELFF. The CDR3 DNA reads TGTGCCAGCAGCCAAGAGTCCCTTGGGACCGGGGAGCTGTTTTTT.

The rearrangement links TRBV10-1 to TRBJ1-1, with 7 nucleotides matching TRBD1. CDR1 WNHNN and CDR2 SYGVQD come from the germline V gene (reference sequence). V lost 10 bases and J lost 0; bases outside the gene matches: 8. This CDR3 contains 14 residues. CDR3: CAIKGTAMNTEAFF. CDR3 sequence (DNA): TGCGCCATTAAAGGGACAGCTATGAACACTGAAGCTTTCTTT.

V gene TRBV5-1 combines with J gene TRBJ1-5; tentative D call: TRBD1 (5 bases). The germline V gene encodes CDR1 SGHRS and CDR2 YFSETQ. Trimming left V 4 bases short and J 4 bases short, with 12 bases between. The CDR3 runs to 14 residues. CDR3 sequence: CASSEWGENQPQHF. The CDR3 DNA is TGCGCCAGCAGCGAATGGGGGGAAAATCAGCCCCAGCATTTT. Variable domain in full (rest from reference TRBV5-1 and TRBJ1-5): KAGVTQTPRYLIKTRGQQVTLSCSPISGHRSVSWYQQTPGQGLQFLFEYFSETQRNKGNFPGRFSGRQFSNSRSEMNVSTLELGDSALYLCASSEWGENQPQHFGDGTRLSIL.

This sequence joins TRBV5-5 and TRBJ1-3, with D hard to call. Germline-derived CDR1 and CDR2 are SGHKS and YYEKEE (reference sequence). Trimming took off 2 bases at V and 0 bases at J, with 9 bases between the two ends. The length of the CDR3 is 15 residues. For the CDR3, the DNA is TGTGCCAGCAGCTTATCCCCTAACTCTGGAAACACCATATATTTT. It is translated as CASSLSPNSGNTIYF.

The chain is built from TRBV5-1 and TRBJ1-1; D is undetermined. CDR1 and CDR2 from the germline V gene are SGHRS and YFSETQ. V dropped 3 bases and J dropped 7 bases, with 19 bases sitting between them. This CDR3 is built from 15 residues. DNA of the CDR3: TGCGCCAGCAGCTACTCCGGGGATAACAGCCTTGAAGCTTTCTTT. It yields the protein CASSYSGDNSLEAFF.